This T cell receptor beta chain emerged from a study of read filtering for tumor transcriptome and immune sequencing. This clonotype was detected ten times or more. Trimming at V came to 5 bases and at J to 0 bases, leaving 8 bases not matched to a gene. Germline CDR1 DFQATT, CDR2 SNEGSKA (reference sequence). This CDR3 is built from 16 residues. Molecular barcoded adaptors covering alpha/delta and beta/gamma chains were used on approximately 400 ng RNA. TCRdb called the reads again in MiXCR, with one record for every CDR3 protein. The sample consists of about 130,000 distinct CDR3 sequences, about an eighth of them appearing once.

Sequences were obtained from a population of CD138-negative cells sorted from bone marrow. The genes are TRBV20-1 and TRBJ2-7; 12 bases are shared with TRBD2. This receptor was obtained from a donor at least 40 years old with multiple myeloma. CDR3 in amino acids: CSAAGTSGLSSYEQYF. The CDR3 DNA reads as TGCAGTGCTGCCGGGACTAGCGGGCTCAGCTCCTACGAGCAGTACTTC.